This T cell receptor (beta chain) is from a study of blood T cell repertoires in COVID-19 (dated by TCRdb to 2020 to 2021). Regarding the study in general: Samples from collaborators originated in the United States, Italy and Spain and spanned both the acute and convalescent phases of COVID-19. The prospective study material was composed of cDNA or gDNA derived from T cells, B-cell-depleted T cells, or PBMCs. Deeply sampled blood TCRbeta repertoires from subjects exposed to, actively infected with, or recovered from COVID-19 were included in the dataset. A freely available public database, intended as a resource for researchers studying the immune response to SARS-CoV-2, is where the repertoires were released. The samples were drawn from the first 160 participants of the ongoing ImmuneRACE study and from over a thousand subjects provided by 6 global collaborators. Nearly every sample came with metadata listing a de-identified subject ID, COVID-19 status, age in years and sex. HLA class I and class II types, where available, came from metadata supplied by the sample provider rather than from assay-based typing. The investigation overall reported the following: Clinical and demographic metadata were provided uncurated, with the amount varying by source and participant.

From its cysteine to its phenylalanine, the CDR3 spans 14 amino acids. Kept here is only the CDR3 DNA, which spans 42 bases and is read in frame from base 1. The germline V gene yields MNHEY for CDR1 and SVGAGI for CDR2. V sheds 6 bases and J sheds 6 bases, leaving 18 bases between their ends. The immunoSEQ Assay, a bias-controlled multiplex PCR, was used to amplify TCRbeta CDR3 regions from genomic DNA. As for the original processing: Nucleated cell counts per sample were estimated from amplification of reference gene primers within the assay. To quantify the absolute abundance of each unique TCRbeta CDR3 rearrangement, sequence reads were collapsed and filtered. For each sample, productive Simpson clonality was calculated as the square root of Simpson's diversity index over productive rearrangements. This immuneACCESS table, as held by TCRdb, lists in-frame sequences with V and J called but not all clones. Of the missing ones, under half trace to an unresolved V gene in checked studies; the others have no known cause. V and J calls and clone size are copied from that table; D and trimming were computed from the DNA. The sample table contains roughly 100,000 clones; only one count was recorded for less than 90% of them. The leading ten clones occupy more than 4% of the sample.

In regard to this clone: Its antigen remains undetermined. Per-base qualities were not stored, and no clone one base away is much larger.

Each collaborating institution followed its own protocols to collect whole blood in K2EDTA tubes. For TCRbeta analysis, collaborators shipped samples in one of three forms: frozen whole blood, isolated PBMCs, or DNA extracted from either of those sample types. The TCR sequence derives from a man aged 45-65 years with acute or convalescent COVID-19. The rearrangement joined TRBV6-5 to TRBJ2-7; a tentative D call is TRBD2 (6 bases match). Sequencing was done on a sample of peripheral blood. This receptor carries the CDR3 CASSLPGLPTEQYF. The nucleotide sequence reads TGTGCCAGCAGCCTCCCGGGACTTCCTACCGAGCAGTACTTC.